This entry lists 18 T cell receptor beta chains sequenced from one sample in a study of cytomegalovirus exposure and HLA in healthy donors. With 60 Vbeta and 13 Jbeta primers, the PCR was carried out. The method was immunoSEQ multiplex PCR; TCRdb's version includes in-frame clones alone and lacks a portion of them. The data show tens of thousands of clones, over 55% seen once. Sequenced input: PBMCs. Every receptor here comes from a boy younger than 18 in good health and CMV-seropositive.

V and J are TRBV4-1 and TRBJ2-7; possibly TRBD1 for D (6 bases). The CDR3 spans 14 residues. CDR1 is MGHRA, CDR2 YSYEKL, per germline. The V gene lost 2 bases and the J gene lost 5 bases, with 13 bases spanning the gap. CDR3 residues: CASSQPMDSDEQYF. The CDR3 DNA reads as TGCGCCAGCAGCCAACCCATGGACAGCGACGAGCAGTACTTC.

The rearrangement links TRBV6-1 to TRBJ2-7; D remains unclear. This CDR3 is 15 amino acids long. V was trimmed by 2 bases and J by 1 base, leaving 12 bases between them. Germline CDR1 MNHNS, CDR2 SASEGT. In DNA, the CDR3 is TGTGCCAGCAGTGAAACAAGGAGTGTGTCCTACGAGCAGTACTTC. This translates into CASSETRSVSYEQYF.

The chain combines TRBV5-1 with TRBJ2-7; TRBD1 matches at 9 bases. The CDR3 length is 13 residues. The J segment lost 5 bases and the V segment lost 4 bases, leaving 4 bases of the junction unmatched. Per the germline V gene, CDR1 is SGHRS and CDR2 is YFSETQ. CDR3 in DNA: TGCGCCAGCAGCCAAACAGGGGGCCACGAGCAGTACTTC. This gives the protein CASSQTGGHEQYF.

V usage is TRBV5-1 and J usage is TRBJ2-1; 12 bases map to TRBD2. The CDR3 contains 16 residues. Germline assignment: CDR1 SGHRS and CDR2 YFSETQ. Losses at the gene ends were 4 bases for V and 6 bases for J; bases not matched to a gene: 8. The CDR3 coding sequence is TGCGCCAGCAGCACCGGGGGGGGACTAGCGGGCAATGAGCAGTTCTTC. It translates to CASSTGGGLAGNEQFF.

The chain employs TRBV7-8 and TRBJ1-1; 7 bases align to TRBD1. The CDR3 totals 13 residues. Germline V CDR1 and CDR2: SGHVS, FQNEAQ. After removal of 8 bases from V and 1 base from J, the junction contained 4 bases not matched to a gene. CDR3 DNA: TGTGCCAGCGCCAGGGGGAAGAACACTGAAGCTTTCTTT. This gives the protein CASARGKNTEAFF.

The chain has TRBV5-1 and TRBJ2-7, with TRBD1 matching 8 bases. CDR3 length: 13 residues. CDR1 and CDR2 from the germline V gene are SGHRS and YFSETQ. J was trimmed by 5 bases and V by 1 base; bases with no gene match: 2. The CDR3 sequence is CASSLNRGDEQYF. The CDR3 region has the DNA TGCGCCAGCAGCTTGAACAGGGGGGACGAGCAGTACTTC.

This clone was detected only a few times. The chain is built from TRBV30 and TRBJ1-2, with D possibly being TRBD1 (5 bases). This CDR3 comprises 12 residues. Trimming cost V 4 bases and J 8 bases, with 14 bases left between them. CDR1 and CDR2 (germline): GTSNPN, SVGIG (reference sequence). CDR3 in amino acids: CAWTTGTYGYTF. The CDR3, as DNA: TGTGCCTGGACCACTGGGACTTACGGCTACACCTTC.

The gene calls are TRBV6-5 and TRBJ1-2, with D unresolved. The germline gives CDR1 MNHEY, CDR2 SVGAGI. V was cut by 0 bases and J by 7 bases, with 18 bases left in between. This CDR3 is 16 amino acids long. The CDR3 nucleotides read TGTGCCAGCAGTTACTCGGGAGACGGAACCCTATCTGGCTACACCTTC. It is translated as CASSYSGDGTLSGYTF.

The chain is built from TRBV29-1 and TRBJ2-1; TRBD2 matches at 11 bases. Germline V CDR1 and CDR2: SQVTM, ANQGSEA. This CDR3 region has 15 residues. With V trimmed by 7 bases and J by 5 bases, 10 bases remained unmatched. The CDR3 loop reads CSGGTSGVWNNEQFF. CDR3 bases: TGCAGCGGGGGGACTAGCGGCGTCTGGAACAATGAGCAGTTCTTC.

The genes are TRBV7-2 and TRBJ2-3; D may be TRBD2 (5 bases). The CDR3 sequence is 16 residues long. Germline V gives CDR1 SGHTA, CDR2 FQGNSA. The V and J ends lost 3 bases and 2 bases respectively, with 15 bases between them. The CDR3 DNA follows: TGTGCCAGCAGCTTTCGTTCGGACTCCATCACAGATACGCAGTATTTT. This gives the protein CASSFRSDSITDTQYF.

The chain carries TRBV7-2 and TRBJ2-2; 7 nucleotides match TRBD2. V shed 2 bases and J 6 bases; nucleotides not matched to a gene: 6. The CDR3 sequence is 15 residues long. Germline V gene lookup returns CDR1 SGHTA and CDR2 FQGNSA. In nucleotides, the CDR3 is TGTGCCAGCAGCTTATTGGCGGGAGTATCCGGGGAGCTGTTTTTT. Protein product: CASSLLAGVSGELFF.

The V call is TRBV5-4, the J call TRBJ2-2; TRBD1 aligns across 8 bases. The CDR3 is 15 residues long. Losses at the gene ends were 4 bases for V and 4 bases for J; bases not matched to a gene: 6. Per germline, CDR1 SGHNT and CDR2 YYREEE (reference sequence). CDR3 residues: CASSAGTGGTGELFF. The DNA for the CDR3 is TGTGCCAGCAGCGCCGGGACAGGAGGCACCGGGGAGCTGTTTTTT.

The V call is TRBV6-1, the J call TRBJ1-2; TRBD1 might be the D (6 bases). CDR3 length: 13 amino acids. Germline CDR1 is MNHNS and CDR2 is SASEGT. V gave up 1 base and J gave up 4 bases, with 7 bases separating them. The DNA for the CDR3 is TGTGCCAGCAGTGAAGGCAGGGGCTATGGCTACACCTTC. Its translation is CASSEGRGYGYTF.

This clone appeared once. The chain uses TRBV5-1 and TRBJ1-1, with 7 bases matching TRBD1. CDR3 length: 14 amino acids. The J segment lost 2 bases and the V segment lost 3 bases, leaving 4 bases of the junction unmatched. Germline V gene lookup returns CDR1 SGHRS and CDR2 YFSETQ. In DNA, the CDR3 is TGCGCCAGCAGCTGTGACAGGGTTAACACTGAAGCTTTCTTT. The encoded protein is CASSCDRVNTEAFF.

The chain combines TRBV9 with TRBJ2-7; D is undetermined. The CDR3 contains 13 residues. Trimming took 0 bases from V and 2 from J, leaving 6 bases between them. CDR1 SGDLS and CDR2 YYNGEE come from the germline V gene. CDR3 nucleotides: TGTGCCAGCAGCGTAGGACTCACCTACGAGCAGTACTTC. It translates to CASSVGLTYEQYF.

The J gene is TRBJ1-2, the V gene TRBV5-6; D is uncertain. The ends were cut back, 3 bases at V and 5 bases at J, with 11 bases in the middle. CDR1 and CDR2 from the germline V gene are SGHDT and YYEEEE. CDR3 length: 13 amino acids. The DNA for the CDR3 is TGTGCCAGCAGCTCGGACTCCGATTATGGCTACACCTTC. It codes for CASSSDSDYGYTF.

Here the CDR3 DNA reads TGTGCCAGCAGTTACGGCCGCGGTGTGGAGCATGAGCAGTTCTTC. It codes for CASSYGRGVEHEQFF. The rearrangement links TRBV6-5 to TRBJ2-1; D remains ambiguous. Germline lookup yields CDR1 MNHEY and CDR2 SVGAGI. This CDR3 has 15 residues. The V end lost 2 bases, the J end lost 8 bases, and 16 bases lay between the germline ends.

J is TRBJ2-1 and V is TRBV5-1, with no clear D. CDR3 length: 14 residues. Looked up from germline, CDR1 is SGHRS and CDR2 is YFSETQ. V lost 4 bases, J lost 6 bases, and 14 bases lay in between. CDR3 DNA: TGCGCCAGCAGCGACCCGCGGATGGGCAATGAGCAGTTCTTC. Translating it yields CASSDPRMGNEQFF.